One and the same sample provided the 19 T cell receptor beta chains below, sequenced in a study of graft-versus-host responses after intestinal transplantation. Measured with immunoSEQ multiplex PCR; TCRdb has only the in-frame clones, and not every one. This repertoire shows roughly 97,000 clones, around 90% found once; its top ten account for roughly 16%. Sample: PBMCs, taken 450 to 480 days after intestinal transplant. Receptors originate from a human patient who received an intestinal transplant, so some T cells may come from the graft donor.

The chain recombines TRBV7-2 with TRBJ1-2; D gene unclear. The CDR3 consists of 15 residues. Germline V gives CDR1 SGHTA, CDR2 FQGNSA. V lost 0 bases and J 4 bases, leaving 12 bases between the germline ends. CDR3 DNA sequence: TGTGCCAGCAGCTTAGCTTGGCAATCCCCCTATGGCTACACCTTC. Translated: CASSLAWQSPYGYTF.

The sample holds a few counts of this clone. The chain joins TRBV5-1 to TRBJ1-2; the match to TRBD1 covers 7 bases. Per germline, CDR1 SGHRS and CDR2 YFSETQ. The CDR3 covers 15 residues. Unmatched junction bases numbered 12, after V lost 5 bases and J lost 5 bases. CDR3 sequence reads: CASRQGPGEAYGYTF. The CDR3 DNA is TGCGCCAGCAGACAGGGGCCAGGGGAGGCGTATGGCTACACCTTC.

The gene calls are TRBV4-1 and TRBJ1-2, with D hard to call. V lost 0 bases and J lost 6, with 14 bases in between. Germline CDR1 MGHRA, CDR2 YSYEKL. The CDR3 runs 15 residues. CDR3 sequence reads: CASSQDLGAGNGYTF. The CDR3 coding sequence is TGCGCCAGCAGCCAAGATCTCGGCGCAGGCAATGGCTACACCTTC.

The CDR3 here is CAISAQGDGAEAFF. The DNA of the CDR3 is TGTGCCATCAGTGCCCAGGGGGATGGGGCTGAAGCTTTCTTT. This sequence joins TRBV10-3 and TRBJ1-1; TRBD1 aligns across 7 bases. V gave up 4 bases and J gave up 6 bases; unmatched junction bases: 8. CDR1 ENHRY and CDR2 SYGVKD come from the germline V gene. The CDR3 is made up of 14 amino acids.

This chain uses TRBV19 with TRBJ2-1; 13 bases line up with TRBD2. Germline CDR1 reads LNHDA; CDR2 reads SQIVND (reference sequence). The CDR3 extends over 15 amino acids. Trimming removed 5 bases from V and 4 bases from J; junction bases left unmatched: 2. The chain's CDR3 is CASSWGLAGYNEQFF. The DNA of the CDR3 is TGTGCCAGTAGTTGGGGACTAGCGGGGTACAATGAGCAGTTCTTC.

This clone was observed a single time. V is TRBV7-6 and J is TRBJ2-2; 8 bases align to TRBD2. This CDR3 contains 12 residues. V lost 10 bases to trimming and J lost 3 bases; unmatched junction nucleotides: 1. CDR1 and CDR2 (germline): SGHVS, FNYEAQ. Here the CDR3 reads CATGGDTGELFF. The CDR3 DNA follows: TGTGCCACGGGGGGGGACACCGGGGAGCTGTTTTTT.

The chain combines TRBV7-8 with TRBJ1-5; 7 positions agree with TRBD1. The V and J ends lost 2 bases and 2 bases, in that order; junction bases with no gene match: 9. This CDR3 comprises 17 residues. Germline V gene data show CDR1 as SGHVS and CDR2 as FQNEAQ. The CDR3 reads CASSLYGNRGGNQPQHF. CDR3 bases: TGTGCCAGCAGCTTATACGGGAACAGGGGTGGCAATCAGCCCCAGCATTTT.

This chain links TRBV6-6 with TRBJ1-4, with TRBD1 as a possible D gene (5 bases). CDR1 and CDR2 (germline): MNHNY, SVGAGI (reference sequence). Trimming removed 7 bases at V and 2 bases at J, with 11 bases between. This CDR3 is built from 14 residues. CDR3 DNA sequence: TGTGCCAGCACCCGTGGGGGTACTAATGAAAAACTGTTTTTT. Translation: CASTRGGTNEKLFF.

The chain joins TRBV2 to TRBJ1-2; weak D call: TRBD1 (5 bases). The CDR3 spans 13 residues. Trimming removed 3 bases from V and 4 bases from J, with 9 bases in between. The germline V gene has CDR1 SNHLY and CDR2 FYNNEI. The CDR3 region has the DNA TGTGCCAGCAGTGATTACAGGCCCTATGGCTACACCTTC. It is translated as CASSDYRPYGYTF. Drawing the rest from reference TRBV2 and TRBJ1-2, the complete variable domain is EPEVTQTPSHQVTQMGQEVILRCVPISNHLYFYWYRQILGQKVEFLVSFYNNEISEKSEIFDDQFSVERPDGSNFTLKIRSTKLEDSAMYFCASSDYRPYGYTFGSGTRLTVV.

J is TRBJ1-6 and V is TRBV27; 8 bases line up with TRBD1. This CDR3 has 13 residues. Germline-derived CDR1 and CDR2 are MNHEY and SMNVEV (reference sequence). V lost 4 bases and J lost 15; bases outside the gene matches: 8. The CDR3 sequence: CASSSGRDRLLHF. The CDR3, as DNA: TGTGCCAGCAGTTCCGGGCGGGACAGGCTCCTCCACTTT.

The chain is built from TRBV5-6 and TRBJ1-5; D not resolved. The germline gives CDR1 SGHDT, CDR2 YYEEEE. Trimming took off 6 bases at V and 5 bases at J, with 12 bases between the two ends. The CDR3 covers 13 residues. The CDR3 is CASTAGPDQPQHF. The CDR3 DNA follows: TGTGCCAGCACCGCTGGGCCCGATCAGCCCCAGCATTTT.

CDR3 region: CASGTGLGGNTIYF. CDR3 nucleotide sequence: TGTGCCAGTGGGACAGGGTTAGGTGGAAACACCATATATTTT. The chain combines TRBV6-5 with TRBJ1-3, with 9 bases identical to TRBD1. J was trimmed by 3 bases and V by 9 bases; bases with no gene match: 6. CDR1 and CDR2 from the germline V gene are MNHEY and SVGAGI. The CDR3 has 14 amino acids.

The chain employs TRBV11-2 and TRBJ2-1; TRBD2 agrees at 10 bases. The germline CDR1 and CDR2 sequences are SGHAT and FQNNGV. This CDR3 comprises 13 residues. V dropped 10 bases and J dropped 8; count of bases not matched to a gene: 8. The CDR3 DNA sequence: TGTGCCATCCGGGGACTAGCGAGGGATGAGCAGTTCTTC. This sequence encodes CAIRGLARDEQFF.

This chain links TRBV5-5 with TRBJ2-2; possible D gene TRBD1, 5 bases. Germline V CDR1 and CDR2: SGHKS, YYEKEE (reference sequence). This CDR3 has 14 amino acids. V was pared by 3 bases and J by 1 base, with 7 bases between. As DNA, the CDR3 is TGTGCCAGCAGCTCTGGACAGAACACCGGGGAGCTGTTTTTT. It codes for CASSSGQNTGELFF.

The J gene is TRBJ2-5, the V gene TRBV9, with a possible D match to TRBD1 (5 bases). CDR3 length: 18 residues. CDR1 SGDLS and CDR2 YYNGEE come from the germline V gene. Between the trimmed V and J ends, which lost 0 bases and 1 base, there was a span of 19 bases. CDR3 region: CASSVGGGAGKGQETQYF. DNA of the CDR3: TGTGCCAGCAGCGTAGGAGGTGGGGCAGGGAAGGGCCAAGAGACCCAGTACTTC.

CDR3 residues: CASSYSWGNTEAFF. The CDR3, as DNA: TGTGCCAGCAGTTACTCCTGGGGCAACACTGAAGCTTTCTTT. The rearrangement uses TRBV6-6 and TRBJ1-1; D possibly corresponds to TRBD1 (5 bases). The CDR3 consists of 14 residues. Germline CDR1 and CDR2: MNHNY and SVGAGI (reference sequence). Trimming left V 0 bases short and J 2 bases short, with 7 bases between.

This chain connects TRBV9 to TRBJ1-2, with 7 bases aligning to TRBD1. J lost 0 bases, V lost 2 bases, and 4 bases had no gene match. CDR1 SGDLS and CDR2 YYNGEE come from the germline V gene. The CDR3 has 15 residues. CDR3 sequence (DNA): TGTGCCAGCAGCGTGGGGCAGGGGGCTAACTATGGCTACACCTTC. It is translated as CASSVGQGANYGYTF.

CDR3 loop: CASSFGRTNSPLHF. In DNA, the CDR3 is TGTGCCAGCAGCTTTGGGCGGACTAATTCACCCCTCCACTTT. This sequence joins TRBV11-2 and TRBJ1-6; unclear D gene. CDR1 and CDR2 from the germline V gene are SGHAT and FQNNGV. Deletions cut 3 bases from V and 6 bases from J, with 9 bases between. This CDR3 is built from 14 residues.

The chain joins TRBV10-3 to TRBJ2-7; TRBD1 aligns across 10 bases. Germline CDR1 and CDR2: ENHRY and SYGVKD. The V and J ends lost 0 bases and 4 bases, in that order; junction bases with no gene match: 3. CDR3 length: 15 amino acids. The CDR3 spells CAISESRTGGYEQYF. DNA of the CDR3: TGTGCCATCAGTGAGTCAAGGACAGGGGGGTACGAGCAGTACTTC.